This paragraph covers one T cell receptor (beta chain) sequence. No antigen is known for it. These data are taken from a study of T cell responses to AZD1222 COVID-19 vaccine. Pooled together were second doses at about 4 or about 12 weeks. Trimming took off 1 base at V and 4 bases at J, with 12 bases between the two ends. Germline loops: CDR1 SGHDT, CDR2 YYEEEE. This CDR3 region has 14 residues. The study, taken as a whole, reports: Just five or six AZD1222 recipients were seropositive at baseline. The repertoires were collected only after the peak T cell response. Clonal diversity may have been underestimated in mostly white British donors.

Sequencing used immunoSEQ multiplex PCR; TCRdb keeps in-frame clones, though not all of them. Of under 20,000 clones in the sample, about three quarters are singletons; the top ten hold 11% to 15%. Sequenced here: peripheral blood, sampled 28 days after the second AZD1222 dose. The V call is TRBV5-6, the J call TRBJ2-7, with unresolved D. The receptor's source is an adult who received the AZD1222 COVID-19 vaccine. The CDR3 region is CASSLLGQSYEQYF. In nucleotides, the CDR3 is TGTGCCAGCAGCTTGTTGGGCCAGAGTTACGAGCAGTACTTC. The whole variable domain, remainder taken from reference TRBV5-6 and TRBJ2-7, is DAGVTQSPTHLIKTRGQQVTLRCSPKSGHDTVSWYQQALGQGPQFIFQYYEEEERQRGNFPDRFSGHQFPNYSSELNVNALLLGDSALYLCASSLLGQSYEQYFGPGTRLTVT.